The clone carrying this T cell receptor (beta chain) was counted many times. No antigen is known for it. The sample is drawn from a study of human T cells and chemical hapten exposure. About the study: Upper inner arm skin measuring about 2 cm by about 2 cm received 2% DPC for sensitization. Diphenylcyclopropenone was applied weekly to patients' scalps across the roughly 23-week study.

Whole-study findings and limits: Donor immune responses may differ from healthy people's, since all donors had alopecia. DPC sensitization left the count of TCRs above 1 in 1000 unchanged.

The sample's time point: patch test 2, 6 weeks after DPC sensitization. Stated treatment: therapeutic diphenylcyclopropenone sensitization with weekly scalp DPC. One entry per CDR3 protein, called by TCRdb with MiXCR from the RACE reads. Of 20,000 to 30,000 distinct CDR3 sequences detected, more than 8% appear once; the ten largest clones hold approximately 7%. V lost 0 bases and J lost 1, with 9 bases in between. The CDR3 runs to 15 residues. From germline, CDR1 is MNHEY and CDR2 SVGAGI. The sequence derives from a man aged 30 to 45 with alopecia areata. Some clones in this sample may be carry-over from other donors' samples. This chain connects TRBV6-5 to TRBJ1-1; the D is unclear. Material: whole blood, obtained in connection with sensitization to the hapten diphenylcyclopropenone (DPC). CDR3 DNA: TGTGCCAGCAGTTACTCGTCAGGTACGAACACTGAAGCTTTCTTT. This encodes CASSYSSGTNTEAFF.